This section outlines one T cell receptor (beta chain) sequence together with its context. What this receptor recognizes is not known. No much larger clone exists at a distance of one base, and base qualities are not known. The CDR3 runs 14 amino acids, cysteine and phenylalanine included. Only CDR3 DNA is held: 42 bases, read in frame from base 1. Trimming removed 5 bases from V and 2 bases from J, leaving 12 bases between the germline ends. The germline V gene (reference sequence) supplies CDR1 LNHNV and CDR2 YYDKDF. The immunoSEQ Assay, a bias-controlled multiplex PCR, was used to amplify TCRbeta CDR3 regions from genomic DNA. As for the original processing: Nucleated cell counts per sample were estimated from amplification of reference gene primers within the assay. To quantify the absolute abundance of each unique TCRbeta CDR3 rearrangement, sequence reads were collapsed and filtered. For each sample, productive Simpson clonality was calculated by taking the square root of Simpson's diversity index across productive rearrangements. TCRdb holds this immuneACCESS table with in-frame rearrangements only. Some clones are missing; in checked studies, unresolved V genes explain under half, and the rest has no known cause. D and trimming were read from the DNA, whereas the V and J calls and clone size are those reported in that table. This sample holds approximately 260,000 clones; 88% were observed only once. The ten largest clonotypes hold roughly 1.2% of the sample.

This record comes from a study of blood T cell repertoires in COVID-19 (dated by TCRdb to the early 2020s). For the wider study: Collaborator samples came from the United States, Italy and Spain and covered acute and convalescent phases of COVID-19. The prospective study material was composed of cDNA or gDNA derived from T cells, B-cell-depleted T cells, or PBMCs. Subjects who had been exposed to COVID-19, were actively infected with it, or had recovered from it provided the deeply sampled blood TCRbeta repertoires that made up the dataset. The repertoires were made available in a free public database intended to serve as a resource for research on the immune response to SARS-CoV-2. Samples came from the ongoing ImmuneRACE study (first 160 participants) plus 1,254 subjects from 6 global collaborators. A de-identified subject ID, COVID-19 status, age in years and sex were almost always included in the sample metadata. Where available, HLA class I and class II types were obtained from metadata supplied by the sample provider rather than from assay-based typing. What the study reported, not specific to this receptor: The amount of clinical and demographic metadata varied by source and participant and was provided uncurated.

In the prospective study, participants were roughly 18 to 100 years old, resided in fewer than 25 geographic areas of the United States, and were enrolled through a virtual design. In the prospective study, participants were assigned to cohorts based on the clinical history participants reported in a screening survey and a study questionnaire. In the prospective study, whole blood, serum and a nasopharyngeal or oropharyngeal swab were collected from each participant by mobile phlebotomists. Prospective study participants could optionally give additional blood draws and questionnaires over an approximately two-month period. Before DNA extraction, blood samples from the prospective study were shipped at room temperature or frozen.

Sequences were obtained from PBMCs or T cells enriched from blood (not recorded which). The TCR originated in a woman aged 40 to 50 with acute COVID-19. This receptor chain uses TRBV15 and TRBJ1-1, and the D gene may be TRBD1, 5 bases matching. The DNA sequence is TGTGCCACCAGCCCCCGCGACAGAAACACTGAAGCTTTCTTT. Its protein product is CATSPRDRNTEAFF.